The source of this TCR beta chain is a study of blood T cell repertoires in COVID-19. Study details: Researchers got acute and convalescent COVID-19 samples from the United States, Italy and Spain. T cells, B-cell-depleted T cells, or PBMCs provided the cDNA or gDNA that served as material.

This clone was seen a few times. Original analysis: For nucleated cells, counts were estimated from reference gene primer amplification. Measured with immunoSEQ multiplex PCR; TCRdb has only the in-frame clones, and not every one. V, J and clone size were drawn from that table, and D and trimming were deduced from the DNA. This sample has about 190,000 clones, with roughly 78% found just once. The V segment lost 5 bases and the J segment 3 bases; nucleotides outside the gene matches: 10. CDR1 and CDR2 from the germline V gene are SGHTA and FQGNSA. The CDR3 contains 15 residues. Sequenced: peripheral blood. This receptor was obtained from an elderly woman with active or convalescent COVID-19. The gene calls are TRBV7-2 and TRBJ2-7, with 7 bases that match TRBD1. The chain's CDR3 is CASSVSGTAFYEQYF. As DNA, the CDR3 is TGTGCCAGCAGCGTCTCCGGGACAGCGTTCTACGAGCAGTACTTC.